This TCR beta chain was sequenced for a study of T cell clones after liver transplantation. Background on the study: TCRbeta sequencing after a pre-transplant mixed lymphocyte reaction identified graft-donor-reactive clones, later tracked in post-transplant blood. Until 12-24 months post-transplant, subjects got standard immunosuppression and no induction. Findings and caveats of the study: Conclusions were preliminary, with small, heterogeneous patient groups. Donor-reactive sequences fell more than third party-reactive ones, suggesting partial deletion.

As for this clone: Its antigen is not known.

The CDR3 has 12 residues. V was trimmed by 1 base and J by 13 bases, leaving 13 bases between them. In germline, CDR1 is SNHLY, CDR2 FYNNEI. Libraries were prepared by immunoSEQ multiplex PCR; TCRdb keeps only in-frame clonotypes and omits some of them. The sample consists of more than 100,000 clones, roughly 80% of them appearing once. The chain uses TRBV2 and TRBJ1-2, with unresolved D. This TCR derives from a human patient who received a liver transplant. T cells may partly derive from the graft donor. The sequenced sample was CD4+ T cells from blood, obtained around 44 months after liver transplant. The CDR3 spells CASSEDRAAGTF. The CDR3 coding sequence is TGTGCCAGCAGTGAAGACCGGGCCGCAGGCACCTTC.